This T cell receptor beta chain was observed in a study of T cell responses to AZD1222 COVID-19 vaccine. V shed 5 bases and J shed 6 bases, with 17 bases lying between them. The CDR3 spans 14 residues. The germline gives CDR1 SGHVS, CDR2 FNYEAQ. Only in-frame clones appear in the TCRdb table, and some are missing; sequencing was by immunoSEQ multiplex PCR. The table shows 95,000 to 150,000 clones, with around 92% occurring only once. The TCR comes from an adult who received the AZD1222 COVID-19 vaccine. The sample consisted of peripheral blood, taken 28 days after the second AZD1222 dose. The rearrangement joins TRBV7-6 to TRBJ2-7, with a tentative D call TRBD2 (6 bases). The CDR3 region has the DNA TGTGCCAGCAGCCACGGAGGGCCCTTAACCGAGCAGTACTTC. It specifies CASSHGGPLTEQYF.